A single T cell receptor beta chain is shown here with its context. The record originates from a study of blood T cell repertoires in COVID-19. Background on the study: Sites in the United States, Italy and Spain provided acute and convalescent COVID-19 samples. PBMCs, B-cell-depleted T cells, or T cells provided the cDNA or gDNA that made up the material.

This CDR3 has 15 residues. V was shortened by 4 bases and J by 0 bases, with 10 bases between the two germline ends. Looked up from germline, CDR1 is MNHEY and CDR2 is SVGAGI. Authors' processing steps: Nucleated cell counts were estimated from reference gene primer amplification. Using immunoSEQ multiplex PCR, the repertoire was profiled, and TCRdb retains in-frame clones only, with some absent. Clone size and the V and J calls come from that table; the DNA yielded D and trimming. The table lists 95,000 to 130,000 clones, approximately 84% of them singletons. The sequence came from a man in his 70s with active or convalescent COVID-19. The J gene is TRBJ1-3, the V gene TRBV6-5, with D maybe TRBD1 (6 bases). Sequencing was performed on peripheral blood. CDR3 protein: CASSFDRSSGNTIYF. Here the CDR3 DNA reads TGTGCCAGCAGTTTCGACAGGTCCTCTGGAAACACCATATATTTT.